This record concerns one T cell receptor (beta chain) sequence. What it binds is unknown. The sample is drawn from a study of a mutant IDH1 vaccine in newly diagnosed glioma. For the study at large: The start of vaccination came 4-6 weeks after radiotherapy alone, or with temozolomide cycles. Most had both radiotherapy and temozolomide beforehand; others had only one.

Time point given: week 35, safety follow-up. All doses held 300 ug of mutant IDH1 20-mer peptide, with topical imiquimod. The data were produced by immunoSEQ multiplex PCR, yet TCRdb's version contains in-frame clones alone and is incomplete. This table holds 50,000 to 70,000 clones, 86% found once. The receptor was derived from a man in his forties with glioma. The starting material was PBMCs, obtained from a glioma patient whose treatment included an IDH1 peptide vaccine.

CDR3 DNA sequence: TGTGCCAGCCCTCGGGGGGCTAGCACAGATACGCAGTATTTT. Encoded protein: CASPRGASTDTQYF. The chain carries TRBV6-1 and TRBJ2-3; tentatively, D is TRBD2 (7 bases). V shed 8 bases and J shed 0 bases, with 12 bases lying between them. The CDR3 length is 14 residues. From germline, CDR1 is MNHNS and CDR2 SASEGT.